Each of the 16 T cell receptor beta chains below was sequenced from the same sample in a study of a mutant IDH1 vaccine in newly diagnosed glioma. Sample time point: baseline, week 1 (first vaccination visit). Noted treatment: pre-vaccination baseline after standard-of-care therapy. Assay used: immunoSEQ multiplex PCR; TCRdb lists only in-frame clones, some missing. The sample shows about 59,000 clones, 75% to 95% of them seen only once. The sequencing here drew on PBMCs, taken from a glioma patient treated with radiotherapy, temozolomide or both. The receptors shown here come from a man between 50 and 59 years old with glioma.

The chain combines TRBV2 with TRBJ1-1; no reliable D call. The V end lost 3 bases, the J end lost 1 base, and 6 bases lay between the germline ends. CDR3 size: 13 residues. CDR1 SNHLY and CDR2 FYNNEI come from the germline V gene. The CDR3 sequence is CASSDGGNTEAFF. The DNA for the CDR3 is TGTGCCAGCAGTGATGGAGGGAACACTGAAGCTTTCTTT.

The CDR3 here is CASTGGLHNEQFF. The CDR3 nucleotides are TGTGCCAGCACGGGGGGGCTTCACAATGAGCAGTTCTTC. The chain has TRBV5-4 and TRBJ2-1; 8 positions agree with TRBD2. CDR3 size: 13 residues. The V gene's germline CDR1 is SGHNT and CDR2 YYREEE (reference sequence). With 6 bases clipped from V and 5 bases from J, the junction kept 4 bases outside the gene matches.

The gene calls are TRBV4-2 and TRBJ2-7, with D tentatively TRBD1 (5 bases). The V gene lost 3 bases and the J gene lost 0 bases, with 12 bases spanning the gap. CDR3 length: 15 amino acids. Germline lookup yields CDR1 LGHNA and CDR2 YNFKEQ. The CDR3 coding sequence is TGTGCCAGCAGCCATACTGTAGACAGCTCCTACGAGCAGTACTTC. It yields the protein CASSHTVDSSYEQYF.

The chain joins TRBV27 to TRBJ1-4; D is unclear. CDR3 length: 13 amino acids. Germline CDR1 is MNHEY and CDR2 is SMNVEV (reference sequence). V was pared by 6 bases and J by 5 bases, with 10 bases between. CDR3 sequence: CASRKGTNEKLFF. The CDR3 nucleotides are TGTGCCAGCAGAAAGGGCACAAATGAAAAACTGTTTTTT.

The rearrangement joins TRBV29-1 to TRBJ1-1; D remains unclear. Trimming stripped 6 bases from V and 0 bases from J, with 11 bases between. The germline CDR1 and CDR2 sequences are SQVTM and ANQGSEA. The CDR3 totals 13 residues. The CDR3 spells CSVSLGLNTEAFF. CDR3 sequence (DNA): TGCAGCGTATCACTCGGGCTGAACACTGAAGCTTTCTTT.

The chain uses TRBV27 and TRBJ2-7; D possibly corresponds to TRBD1 (6 bases). V was cut by 3 bases and J by 4 bases, with 13 bases left in between. Germline CDR1 and CDR2: MNHEY and SMNVEV (reference sequence). CDR3 size: 14 residues. This CDR3 reads CASSFGQFYYEQYF. In DNA form, the CDR3 reads TGTGCCAGCAGTTTTGGACAGTTCTATTACGAGCAGTACTTC.

This clone was found once. This chain joins TRBV18 and TRBJ2-7; 7 nucleotides line up with TRBD1. Germline trimming cut 4 bases from V and 2 bases from J; bases unmatched to any gene: 8. The CDR3 is made up of 15 amino acids. CDR1 KGHSH and CDR2 LQKENI come from the germline V gene. The CDR3 loop is CASSRRQGDPYEQYF. The CDR3 DNA reads TGTGCCAGCTCACGTCGTCAGGGGGATCCCTACGAGCAGTACTTC.

The chain links TRBV5-6 to TRBJ1-1; D remains unclear. V lost 0 bases, J lost 0 bases, and 15 bases lay in between. CDR3 size: 17 residues. Germline-derived CDR1 and CDR2 are SGHDT and YYEEEE. The CDR3 spells CASSLGGRSHMNTEAFF. CDR3 bases: TGTGCCAGCAGCTTGGGTGGTAGGAGCCACATGAACACTGAAGCTTTCTTT.

This clone was detected once. The rearrangement joins TRBV27 to TRBJ2-3; D uncertain. V gave up 2 bases and J gave up 5 bases, with 8 bases separating them. This CDR3 spans 13 amino acids. Germline V gene lookup returns CDR1 MNHEY and CDR2 SMNVEV (reference sequence). The CDR3 loop reads CASSLIERDTQYF. The DNA of the CDR3 is TGTGCCAGCAGTTTAATAGAACGAGATACGCAGTATTTT.

This sequence joins TRBV5-4 and TRBJ2-2, with a possible D match to TRBD1 (6 bases). Germline V gene lookup returns CDR1 SGHNT and CDR2 YYREEE (reference sequence). Trimming shortened V by 4 bases and J by 9 bases, and 10 bases separated the two germline ends. The length of the CDR3 is 12 residues. The CDR3 DNA reads as TGTGCCAGCAGCCTGGACAGTAGGGAGCTGTTTTTT. It codes for CASSLDSRELFF.

This sequence joins TRBV2 and TRBJ2-3; 9 nucleotides match TRBD2. The CDR3 extends over 14 amino acids. V gave up 8 bases and J gave up 0 bases; unmatched junction bases: 3. CDR1 and CDR2 from the germline V gene are SNHLY and FYNNEI. CDR3 nucleotides: TGTGCCAGCCGGCTAGCGGGAAGCACAGATACGCAGTATTTT. Translation gives CASRLAGSTDTQYF.

V is TRBV27 and J is TRBJ1-5; D not certain. Trimming left V 6 bases short and J 0 bases short, with 21 bases between. Germline loops: CDR1 MNHEY, CDR2 SMNVEV (reference sequence). This CDR3 spans 18 amino acids. The CDR3 DNA sequence: TGTGCCAGCAGGCCAGGCGCGACGGGAATCTATAGCAATCAGCCCCAGCATTTT. It encodes CASRPGATGIYSNQPQHF.

This chain links TRBV28 with TRBJ1-6; no clear D gene. This CDR3 region has 14 residues. Germline V gives CDR1 MDHEN, CDR2 SYDVKM. Trimming left V 11 bases short and J 10 bases short, with 21 bases between. The CDR3 sequence: CASNKGGIRSPLHF. The CDR3 DNA reads TGTGCCTCCAACAAGGGAGGGATCCGGTCACCCCTCCACTTT.

For the CDR3, the DNA is TGTGCCAGCAGGAAGGGGGGCACAGATACGCAGTATTTT. Amino acids: CASRKGGTDTQYF. The chain is built from TRBV6-5 and TRBJ2-3, with D perhaps matching TRBD1 (6 bases). Trimming cost V 6 bases and J 1 base, with 8 bases left between them. Germline CDR1 MNHEY, CDR2 SVGAGI. This CDR3 is built from 13 residues.

This chain connects TRBV5-1 to TRBJ1-4; no clear D. This CDR3 is built from 14 residues. Looked up from germline, CDR1 is SGHRS and CDR2 is YFSETQ. V lost 0 bases and J 4 bases, leaving 7 bases between the germline ends. CDR3 loop: CASSLVSLNEKLFF. The CDR3 coding sequence is TGCGCCAGCAGCTTGGTCAGCCTTAATGAAAAACTGTTTTTT. Variable domain in full (rest from reference TRBV5-1 and TRBJ1-4): KAGVTQTPRYLIKTRGQQVTLSCSPISGHRSVSWYQQTPGQGLQFLFEYFSETQRNKGNFPGRFSGRQFSNSRSEMNVSTLELGDSALYLCASSLVSLNEKLFFGSGTQLSVL.

This clone was seen once. The chain uses TRBV27 and TRBJ1-5; no clear D gene. V lost 8 bases, J lost 4 bases, and 18 bases lay in between. This CDR3 comprises 15 residues. The germline V gene has CDR1 MNHEY and CDR2 SMNVEV (reference sequence). CDR3 sequence: CASGPLTAGNQPQHF. CDR3 coding DNA: TGTGCCAGCGGTCCCCTGACGGCGGGGAATCAGCCCCAGCATTTT.